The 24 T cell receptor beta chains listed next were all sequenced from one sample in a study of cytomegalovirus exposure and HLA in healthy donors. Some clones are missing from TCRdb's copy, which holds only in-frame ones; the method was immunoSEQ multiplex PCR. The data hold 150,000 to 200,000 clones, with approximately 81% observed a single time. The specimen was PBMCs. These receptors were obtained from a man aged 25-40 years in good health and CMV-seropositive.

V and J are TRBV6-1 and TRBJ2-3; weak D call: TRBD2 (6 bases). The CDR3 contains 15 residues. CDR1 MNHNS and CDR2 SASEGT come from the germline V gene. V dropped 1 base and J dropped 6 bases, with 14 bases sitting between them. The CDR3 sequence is CASSEGQGGGDTQYF. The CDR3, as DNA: TGTGCCAGCAGTGAAGGGCAGGGTGGAGGGGATACGCAGTATTTT.

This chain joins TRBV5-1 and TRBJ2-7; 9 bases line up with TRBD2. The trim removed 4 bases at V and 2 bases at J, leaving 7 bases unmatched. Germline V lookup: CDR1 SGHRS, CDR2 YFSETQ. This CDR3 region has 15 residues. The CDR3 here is CASSQGAGGTYEQYF. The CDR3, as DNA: TGCGCCAGCAGCCAGGGTGCGGGGGGGACCTACGAGCAGTACTTC. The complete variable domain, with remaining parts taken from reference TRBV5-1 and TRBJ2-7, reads KAGVTQTPRYLIKTRGQQVTLSCSPISGHRSVSWYQQTPGQGLQFLFEYFSETQRNKGNFPGRFSGRQFSNSRSEMNVSTLELGDSALYLCASSQGAGGTYEQYFGPGTRLTVT.

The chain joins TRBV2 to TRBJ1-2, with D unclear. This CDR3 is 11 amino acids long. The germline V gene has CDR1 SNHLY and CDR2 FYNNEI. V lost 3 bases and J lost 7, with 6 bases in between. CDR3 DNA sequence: TGTGCCAGCAGTGATCTCCCTGGCTACACCTTC. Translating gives CASSDLPGYTF. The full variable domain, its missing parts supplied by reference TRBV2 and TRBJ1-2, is EPEVTQTPSHQVTQMGQEVILRCVPISNHLYFYWYRQILGQKVEFLVSFYNNEISEKSEIFDDQFSVERPDGSNFTLKIRSTKLEDSAMYFCASSDLPGYTFGSGTRLTVV.

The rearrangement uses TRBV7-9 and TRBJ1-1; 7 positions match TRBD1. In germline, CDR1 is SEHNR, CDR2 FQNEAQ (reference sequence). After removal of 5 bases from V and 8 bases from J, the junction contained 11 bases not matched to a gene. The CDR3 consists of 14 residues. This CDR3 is CASSPGTAIGEAFF. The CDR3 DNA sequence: TGTGCCAGCAGCCCAGGGACAGCAATAGGAGAAGCTTTCTTT.

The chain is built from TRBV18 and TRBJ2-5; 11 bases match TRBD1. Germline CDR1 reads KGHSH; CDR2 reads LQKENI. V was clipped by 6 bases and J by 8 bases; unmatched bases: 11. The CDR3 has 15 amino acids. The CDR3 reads CASSRGQGARVTQYF. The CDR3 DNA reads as TGTGCCAGCTCGCGTGGACAGGGGGCAAGAGTAACCCAGTACTTC.

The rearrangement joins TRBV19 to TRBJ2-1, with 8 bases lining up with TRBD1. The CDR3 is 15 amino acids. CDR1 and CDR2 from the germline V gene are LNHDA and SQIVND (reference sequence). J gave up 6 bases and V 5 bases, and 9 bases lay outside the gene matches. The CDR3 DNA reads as TGTGCCAGTAGTGACCAGGGGGCTGGACGCAATGAGCAGTTCTTC. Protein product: CASSDQGAGRNEQFF.

CDR3 amino acids: CASSLRQPNTEAFF. The CDR3 DNA is TGTGCCAGCAGTCTACGACAACCGAACACTGAAGCTTTCTTT. This chain uses TRBV5-8 with TRBJ1-1, with D unresolved. The V gene lost 5 bases and the J gene lost 1 base, with 12 bases spanning the gap. Germline V gives CDR1 SGHTS, CDR2 YDEGEE. The CDR3 length is 14 residues. The full variable domain, in which reference TRBV5-8 and TRBJ1-1 provide the parts outside the CDR3, is EAGVTQSPTHLIKTRGQQATLRCSPISGHTSVYWYQQALGLGLQFLLWYDEGEERNRGNFPPRFSGRQFPNYSSELNVNALELEDSALYLCASSLRQPNTEAFFGQGTRLTVV.

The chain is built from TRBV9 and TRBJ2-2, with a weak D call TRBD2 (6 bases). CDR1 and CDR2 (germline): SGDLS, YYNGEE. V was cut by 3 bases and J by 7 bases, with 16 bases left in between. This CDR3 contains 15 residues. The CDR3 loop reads CASSASVEGLGELFF. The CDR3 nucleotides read TGTGCCAGCAGCGCCTCTGTGGAGGGCCTCGGGGAGCTGTTTTTT.

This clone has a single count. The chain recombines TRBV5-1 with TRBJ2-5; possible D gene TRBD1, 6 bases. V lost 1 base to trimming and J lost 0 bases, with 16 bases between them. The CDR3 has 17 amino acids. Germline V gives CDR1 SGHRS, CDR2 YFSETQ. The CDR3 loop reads CASSLFRLGANQETQYF. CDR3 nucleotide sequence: TGCGCCAGCAGCTTGTTTCGTTTGGGGGCGAACCAAGAGACCCAGTACTTC.

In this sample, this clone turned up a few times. CDR3 residues: CASSLNSYRVGTGELFF. The CDR3 nucleotides are TGTGCCAGCAGCTTAAATAGCTACAGGGTGGGCACCGGGGAGCTGTTTTTT. The chain combines TRBV7-3 with TRBJ2-2; D might be TRBD1 (6 bases). Germline V gene data show CDR1 as SGHTA and CDR2 as FQGTGA. The germline V and J ends were trimmed by 1 base and 4 bases, with 16 bases remaining between them. The CDR3 has 17 residues.

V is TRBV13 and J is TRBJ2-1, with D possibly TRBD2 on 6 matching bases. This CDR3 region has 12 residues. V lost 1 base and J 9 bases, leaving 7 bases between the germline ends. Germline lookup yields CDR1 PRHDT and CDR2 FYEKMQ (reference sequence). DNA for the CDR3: TGTGCCAGCAGCTTAGTGGGGGGTGAGCAGTTCTTC. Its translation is CASSLVGGEQFF.

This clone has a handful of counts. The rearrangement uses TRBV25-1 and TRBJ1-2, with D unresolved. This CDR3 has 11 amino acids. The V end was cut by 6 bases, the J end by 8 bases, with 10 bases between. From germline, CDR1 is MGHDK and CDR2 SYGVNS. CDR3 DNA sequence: TGTGCCAGCAGAGATAAACAAGGCTACACCTTC. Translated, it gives CASRDKQGYTF.

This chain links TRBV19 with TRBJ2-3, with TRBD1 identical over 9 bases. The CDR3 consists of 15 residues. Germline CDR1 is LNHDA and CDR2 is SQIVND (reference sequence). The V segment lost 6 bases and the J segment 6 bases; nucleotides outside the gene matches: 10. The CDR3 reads CASRNRGRERDTQYF. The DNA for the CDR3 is TGTGCCAGTAGAAACAGGGGGCGTGAAAGGGATACGCAGTATTTT.

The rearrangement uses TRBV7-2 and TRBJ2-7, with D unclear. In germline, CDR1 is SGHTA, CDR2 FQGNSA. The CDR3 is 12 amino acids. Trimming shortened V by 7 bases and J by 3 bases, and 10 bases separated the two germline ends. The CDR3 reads CASTNGGYEQYF. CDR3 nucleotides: TGTGCCAGCACCAACGGCGGCTACGAGCAGTACTTC.

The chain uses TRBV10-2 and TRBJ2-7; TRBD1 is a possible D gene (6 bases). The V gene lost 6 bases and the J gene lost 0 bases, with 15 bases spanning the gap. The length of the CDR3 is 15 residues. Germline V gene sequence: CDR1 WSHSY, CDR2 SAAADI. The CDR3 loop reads CASSETGMGSYEQYF. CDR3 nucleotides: TGCGCCAGCAGCGAAACAGGGATGGGCTCCTACGAGCAGTACTTC.

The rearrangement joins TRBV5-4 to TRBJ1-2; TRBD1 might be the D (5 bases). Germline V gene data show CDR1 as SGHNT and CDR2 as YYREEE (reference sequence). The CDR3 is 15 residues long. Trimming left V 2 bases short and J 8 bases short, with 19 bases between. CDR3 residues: CASSFLDQGDWGYTF. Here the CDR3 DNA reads TGTGCCAGCAGCTTCTTGGATCAGGGTGATTGGGGCTACACCTTC.

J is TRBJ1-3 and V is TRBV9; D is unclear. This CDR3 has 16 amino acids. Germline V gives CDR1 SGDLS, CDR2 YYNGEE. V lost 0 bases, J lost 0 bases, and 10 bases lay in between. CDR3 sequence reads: CASSVALGSSGNTIYF. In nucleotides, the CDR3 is TGTGCCAGCAGCGTAGCTCTGGGGAGCTCTGGAAACACCATATATTTT.

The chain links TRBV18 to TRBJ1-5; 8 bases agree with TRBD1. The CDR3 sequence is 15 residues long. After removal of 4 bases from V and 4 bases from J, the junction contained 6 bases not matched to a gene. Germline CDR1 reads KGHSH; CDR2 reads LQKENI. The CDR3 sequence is CASSLLDRGNQPQHF. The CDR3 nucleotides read TGTGCCAGCTCACTACTAGACAGGGGAAATCAGCCCCAGCATTTT.

CDR3 DNA: TGCGCCAGCCGCCCGGGGGGGGGCCAAGAGACCCAGTACTTC. It codes for CASRPGGGQETQYF. This chain links TRBV5-1 with TRBJ2-5; 8 bases line up with TRBD2. CDR3 length equals 14 residues. Germline-derived CDR1 and CDR2 are SGHRS and YFSETQ. V lost 7 bases, J lost 1 base, and 6 bases stayed unmatched. The full variable domain, with the rest looked up from reference TRBV5-1 and TRBJ2-5, is KAGVTQTPRYLIKTRGQQVTLSCSPISGHRSVSWYQQTPGQGLQFLFEYFSETQRNKGNFPGRFSGRQFSNSRSEMNVSTLELGDSALYLCASRPGGGQETQYFGPGTRLLVL.

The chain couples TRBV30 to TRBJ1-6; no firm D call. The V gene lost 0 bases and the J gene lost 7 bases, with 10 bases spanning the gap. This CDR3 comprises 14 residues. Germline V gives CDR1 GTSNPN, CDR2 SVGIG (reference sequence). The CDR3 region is CAWSVTAGNSPLHF. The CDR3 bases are TGTGCCTGGAGTGTAACGGCGGGAAATTCACCCCTCCACTTT.

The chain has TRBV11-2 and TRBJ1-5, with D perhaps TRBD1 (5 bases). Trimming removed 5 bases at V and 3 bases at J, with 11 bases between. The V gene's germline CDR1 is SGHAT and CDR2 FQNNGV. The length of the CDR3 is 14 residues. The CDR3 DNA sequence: TGTGCCAGCAGCCTCACAGGATCCAATCAGCCCCAGCATTTT. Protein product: CASSLTGSNQPQHF.

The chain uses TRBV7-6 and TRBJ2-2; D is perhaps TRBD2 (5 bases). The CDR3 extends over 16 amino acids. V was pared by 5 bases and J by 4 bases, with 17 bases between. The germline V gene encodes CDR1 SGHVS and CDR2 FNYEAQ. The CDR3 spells CASSHDETIITGELFF. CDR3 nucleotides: TGTGCCAGCAGCCATGATGAGACTATCATCACCGGGGAGCTGTTTTTT.

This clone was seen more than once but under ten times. CDR3 nucleotides: TGTGCCAGCAGTTCCACCCCCAGTCAGCCCCAGCATTTT. Its protein is CASSSTPSQPQHF. J is TRBJ1-5 and V is TRBV6-5; D remains ambiguous. The ends were cut back, 4 bases at V and 6 bases at J, with 10 bases in the middle. CDR3 length: 13 residues. Germline loops: CDR1 MNHEY, CDR2 SVGAGI.

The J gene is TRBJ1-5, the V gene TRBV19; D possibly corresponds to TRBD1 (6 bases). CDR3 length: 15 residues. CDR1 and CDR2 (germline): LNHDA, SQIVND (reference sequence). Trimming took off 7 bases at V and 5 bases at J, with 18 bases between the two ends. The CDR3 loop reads CASTTGLQTYQPQHF. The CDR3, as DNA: TGTGCCAGTACCACAGGGTTACAGACTTATCAGCCCCAGCATTTT.